These T cell receptor beta chains were read from a single sample in a study. TCRdb used MiXCR to reprocess the 5' RACE reads, holding one entry per CDR3 protein. The sample has about 50,000 distinct CDR3 sequences; around a quarter are singletons. Specimen: naive CD4+ T cells sorted from blood. All receptors come from a female donor with breast cancer. Each CDR3 is given with its conserved first and last residue. D genes are given only for firm matches. Some rows mark clone size as missing; the rest say once, few, many or name a class of expanded clone.

v_gene	j_gene	abundance	d_gene	CDR3nt	CDR3aa
TRBV4-2	TRBJ2-3	few	TRBD2	TGTGCCAGCAGCCAAACTAGCGGGAGTGGTACAGATACGCAGTATTTT	CASSQTSGSGTDTQYF
TRBV27	TRBJ1-5	.	.	TGTGCCAGCAGACTCCAGTCGAAGAGCAATCAGCCCCAGCATTTT	CASRLQSKSNQPQHF
TRBV7-6	TRBJ2-1	few	.	TGTGCCAGCAGGCAGAGTGCGGGAACCTACAATGAGCAGTTCTTC	CASRQSAGTYNEQFF
TRBV4-1	TRBJ2-7	few	TRBD1	TGCGCCAGCAGCCAAGACCCGGGACAGGGAACCTACGAGCAGTACTTC	CASSQDPGQGTYEQYF
TRBV7-3	TRBJ2-5	.	.	TGTGCCAGCCGTCCTAATTACCCATCCGGGACCCAGTACTTC	CASRPNYPSGTQYF
TRBV12-3/TRBV12-4	TRBJ2-7	few	TRBD1	TGTGCCAGCAGGCGGACAGGCAGCTACGAGCAGTACTTC	CASRRTGSYEQYF
TRBV5-1	TRBJ2-1	.	TRBD2	TGCGCCAGCAGCTTAATCAGCGGGGGCTACAATGAGCAGTTCTTC	CASSLISGGYNEQFF
TRBV13	TRBJ2-7	.	.	TGTGCCAGCAGCGTGGGACTTACCTACGAGCAGTACTTC	CASSVGLTYEQYF
TRBV4-2	TRBJ2-1	.	.	TGTGCCAGCAGGGAGCAGTTCTTC	CASREQFF
TRBV10-3	TRBJ1-1	.	.	TGTGCCATCAGTGAGTGGGGGGCTGAAGCTTTCTTT	CAISEWGAEAFF
TRBV5-1	TRBJ2-5	few	TRBD2	TGCGCCAGCAGCCAAACAGCGGGGATGGAGACCCAGTACTTC	CASSQTAGMETQYF
TRBV7-8	TRBJ1-5	.	.	TGTGCCAGCAGCTTAGCCCATAGCAATCAGCCCCAGCATTTT	CASSLAHSNQPQHF
TRBV4-3	TRBJ2-4	.	.	TGCGCCAGCAGCCAAGGGGGACCCTCCGAGAACATTCAGTACTTC	CASSQGGPSENIQYF
TRBV4-3	TRBJ2-1	few	TRBD1	TGCGCCAGCAGCCAGGGACAGGGCGCCCGGGATGAGCAGTTCTTC	CASSQGQGARDEQFF
TRBV5-1	TRBJ1-3	few	.	TGCGCCAGCAGTCAGGACACCCGCTCTGGAAACACCATATATTTT	CASSQDTRSGNTIYF
TRBV4-3	TRBJ2-7	.	.	TGCGCCAGCAGCCGGCAAGGACACTACGAGCAGTACTTC	CASSRQGHYEQYF
TRBV6-2/TRBV6-3	TRBJ2-7	.	.	TGTGCCAGCAGTTACTCTATACAAGCTACCTACGAGCAGTACTTC	CASSYSIQATYEQYF